This T cell receptor beta chain was obtained from a study of Ad26.COV2.S vaccination and SARS-CoV-2 variants. Across the whole study: Participants got Ad26.COV2.S intramuscularly, once or twice 56 days apart.

V lost 1 base and J lost 7, with 16 bases in between. This CDR3 spans 15 amino acids. Looked up from germline, CDR1 is LNHDA and CDR2 is SQIVND (reference sequence). Produced via immunoSEQ multiplex PCR; TCRdb's table is partial and in-frame only. The data hold some 450,000 clones, with about 92% observed a single time. The treatment was: 15 to 20 received Ad26.COV2.S at low or high dose, single or two shots; 5 received placebo; per-sample allocation not given. Material that was analyzed had been drawn on day 63 after the first vaccine or placebo injection. Material: peripheral blood, obtained in a trial of Ad26.COV2.S vaccine versus placebo. This receptor was identified in a person between 18 and 60 years old who received the Ad26.COV2.S COVID-19 vaccine or a placebo. This chain connects TRBV19 to TRBJ1-2, with D maybe TRBD1 (6 bases). This CDR3 is CASSIAGAARTGYTF. The CDR3 DNA follows: TGTGCCAGTAGTATAGCAGGGGCCGCCCGGACTGGCTACACCTTC.